The 6 T cell receptor beta chains listed next were all sequenced from one sample in a study of cytomegalovirus exposure and HLA in healthy donors. Both 60 Vbeta primers and 13 Jbeta primers went into the PCR. Some clones are missing from TCRdb's copy, which holds only in-frame ones; the method was immunoSEQ multiplex PCR. The table lists 160,000 or so clones, around 79% of them singletons, with approximately 0.55% in the top ten. Sequenced input: PBMCs. The receptors derive from a woman aged 45 to 65 in good health and CMV-seronegative.

This clone was detected only once. The gene calls are TRBV11-2 and TRBJ2-7, with D unresolved. V lost 1 base and J 3 bases, leaving 7 bases between the germline ends. The CDR3 loop spans 13 amino acids. Germline loops: CDR1 SGHAT, CDR2 FQNNGV. The CDR3 coding sequence is TGTGCCAGCAGCTTAGCTACAGACTACGAGCAGTACTTC. Protein sequence: CASSLATDYEQYF.

This clone was seen once. The chain combines TRBV19 with TRBJ2-3; D may be TRBD2 (5 bases). Looked up from germline, CDR1 is LNHDA and CDR2 is SQIVND (reference sequence). Trimming removed 9 bases from V and 5 bases from J, with 15 bases in between. CDR3 length: 13 residues. In DNA, the CDR3 is TGTGCCAGCTGTGACCCGAGGGTAGATACGCAGTATTTT. It codes for CASCDPRVDTQYF.

This clone was seen a few times. The chain recombines TRBV18 with TRBJ1-1; D gene unclear. In germline, CDR1 is KGHSH, CDR2 LQKENI. This CDR3 has 14 amino acids. Trimming stripped 3 bases from V and 4 bases from J, with 12 bases between. CDR3 sequence (DNA): TGTGCCAGCTCACCCGTGGCCCGGGGCACTGAAGCTTTCTTT. Translation gives CASSPVARGTEAFF.

This clone was found once. The gene calls are TRBV5-4 and TRBJ1-2; 11 bases match TRBD1. Germline lookup yields CDR1 SGHNT and CDR2 YYREEE (reference sequence). The CDR3 runs 15 residues. J was trimmed by 7 bases and V by 0 bases; bases with no gene match: 5. In DNA form, the CDR3 reads TGTGCCAGCAGCTTGGATTGGACAGGGGGCACTGGCTACACCTTC. It yields the protein CASSLDWTGGTGYTF.

The rearrangement joins TRBV19 to TRBJ1-5; 11 bases fit TRBD1. CDR1 is LNHDA, CDR2 SQIVND, per germline (reference sequence). The trim removed 6 bases at V and 5 bases at J, leaving 3 bases unmatched. The CDR3 totals 14 residues. CDR3 sequence (DNA): TGTGCCAGTAGGCGGACAGGGGGCGATCAGCCCCAGCATTTT. Its translation is CASRRTGGDQPQHF.

The V gene is TRBV15, the J gene TRBJ2-1, with 7 nucleotides matching TRBD2. Germline V gene lookup returns CDR1 LNHNV and CDR2 YYDKDF (reference sequence). V dropped 9 bases and J dropped 0; count of bases not matched to a gene: 26. This CDR3 spans 21 amino acids. CDR3 nucleotide sequence: TGTGCCACACTCAAAACCCACTCCAGGGAGGGGATTTGGAGCTCCTACAATGAGCAGTTCTTC. It specifies CATLKTHSREGIWSSYNEQFF.